Below, one T cell receptor (beta chain) is given with its context. In germline, CDR1 is SGHVS, CDR2 FQNEAQ. Between the trimmed V and J ends, which lost 3 bases and 0 bases, there was a span of 9 bases. This CDR3 is built from 14 residues. This entry belongs to a study of blood T cell repertoires in COVID-19. Background on the study: The origin of the acute and convalescent COVID-19 samples was the United States, Italy and Spain. T cells, B-cell-depleted T cells, or PBMCs supplied cDNA or gDNA.

Original methodology: For nucleated cells, counts were estimated from reference gene primer amplification. Clones were sequenced by immunoSEQ multiplex PCR, and TCRdb holds only the in-frame ones, with some missing. That table supplies the V and J calls and clone size; D and trimming were determined from the DNA. Of 200,000 or so clones in the sample, approximately 84% are singletons; the top ten hold 4.4%. The clonotype originates from a man aged 45-65 years with acute or convalescent COVID-19. This chain joins TRBV7-8 and TRBJ2-7; D is perhaps TRBD1 (5 bases). The material sequenced was peripheral blood. CDR3 region: CASSFDRNSYEQYF. The CDR3 DNA reads TGTGCCAGCAGCTTCGACAGAAACTCCTACGAGCAGTACTTC.